The 9 T cell receptor beta chains in this list originate from one sample, sequenced in a study of cytomegalovirus exposure and HLA in healthy donors. Both 60 Vbeta primers and 13 Jbeta primers went into the PCR. Sequencing used immunoSEQ multiplex PCR; TCRdb keeps in-frame clones, though not all of them. There are 77,000 or so clones in the sample; more than 60% occur only once, and 1.6% lies in the top ten. Sequencing was done on a sample of PBMCs. The receptors derive from a man aged 35 to 55 in good health and CMV-seronegative.

The genes are TRBV19 and TRBJ2-7; 11 nucleotides agree with TRBD2. Germline V CDR1 and CDR2: LNHDA, SQIVND (reference sequence). CDR3 length: 15 amino acids. V lost 6 bases and J lost 5; bases outside the gene matches: 9. DNA of the CDR3: TGTGCCAGTAGGACACTAGCGGGAGTTGGGAACGAGCAGTACTTC. It codes for CASRTLAGVGNEQYF. The variable domain in full, completed from reference TRBV19 and TRBJ2-7, reads DGGITQSPKYLFRKEGQNVTLSCEQNLNHDAMYWYRQDPGQGLRLIYYSQIVNDFQKGDIAEGYSVSREKKESFPLTVTSAQKNPTAFYLCASRTLAGVGNEQYFGPGTRLTVT.

The genes are TRBV20-1 and TRBJ2-7, with unresolved D. CDR1 and CDR2 (germline): DFQATT, SNEGSKA (reference sequence). The CDR3 consists of 11 residues. The V end was cut by 6 bases, the J end by 1 base, with 7 bases between. Here the CDR3 DNA reads TGCAGTGCGGCACAATCCTACGAGCAGTACTTC. Translated: CSAAQSYEQYF.

The V gene is TRBV28, the J gene TRBJ2-5; possible D gene TRBD2, 7 bases. The germline CDR1 and CDR2 sequences are MDHEN and SYDVKM. The CDR3 loop spans 15 amino acids. Trimming took off 3 bases at V and 3 bases at J, with 14 bases between the two ends. CDR3 nucleotides: TGTGCCAGCAGTTTGGGGGGGCGGGGGAAAGAGACCCAGTACTTC. It is translated as CASSLGGRGKETQYF.

The rearrangement uses TRBV2 and TRBJ2-1, with D possibly being TRBD1 (6 bases). CDR1 SNHLY and CDR2 FYNNEI come from the germline V gene. The CDR3 sequence is 14 residues long. Trimming pared 8 bases from V and 5 bases from J, leaving 16 bases between. The CDR3 DNA reads TGTGCCAGCCCCCCAGGGGACATGCACAATGAGCAGTTCTTC. This encodes CASPPGDMHNEQFF.

The chain is built from TRBV19 and TRBJ2-2; maybe TRBD1 (6 bases). Trimming shortened V by 5 bases and J by 0 bases, and 13 bases separated the two germline ends. CDR3 size: 16 residues. CDR1 and CDR2 (germline): LNHDA, SQIVND (reference sequence). The CDR3 sequence: CASSLGQSTNTGELFF. CDR3 bases: TGTGCCAGTAGTTTAGGACAGAGTACGAACACCGGGGAGCTGTTTTTT.

J is TRBJ1-1 and V is TRBV14; no firm D call. CDR1 is SGHDN, CDR2 FVKESK, per germline. The V and J ends lost 1 base and 0 bases respectively, with 9 bases between them. This CDR3 has 15 residues. This chain's CDR3 is CASSQVAGMNTEAFF. For the CDR3, the DNA is TGTGCCAGCAGCCAAGTGGCAGGCATGAACACTGAAGCTTTCTTT.

The chain has TRBV10-3 and TRBJ2-5; D may be TRBD1 (5 bases). The CDR3 length is 15 residues. In germline, CDR1 is ENHRY, CDR2 SYGVKD. Trimming pared 4 bases from V and 0 bases from J, leaving 12 bases between. The CDR3 nucleotides are TGTGCCATCAGTGGCTCGCAGGGAAACCAAGAGACCCAGTACTTC. It translates to CAISGSQGNQETQYF.

The chain links TRBV5-1 to TRBJ1-1, with D possibly TRBD1 on 5 matching bases. V shed 3 bases and J shed 0 bases, with 12 bases lying between them. The CDR3 is 15 amino acids. Germline V gene lookup returns CDR1 SGHRS and CDR2 YFSETQ. Here the CDR3 reads CASSSGGGMNTEAFF. The CDR3 coding sequence is TGCGCCAGCAGCTCGGGGGGAGGCATGAACACTGAAGCTTTCTTT.

The chain couples TRBV9 to TRBJ2-5; 7 bases map to TRBD1. This CDR3 region has 17 residues. Germline CDR1 reads SGDLS; CDR2 reads YYNGEE. Unmatched junction bases numbered 12, after V lost 0 bases and J lost 4 bases. In nucleotides, the CDR3 is TGTGCCAGCAGCGTAGGGGGACAACAGGGGAGTCGAGAGACCCAGTACTTC. It specifies CASSVGGQQGSRETQYF.